The clone carrying this TCR beta chain was found many times. Its antigen is unknown. Individual cDNA molecules carried attached unique molecular identifiers. A single record per CDR3 protein comes from TCRdb applying MiXCR to the 5' RACE reads. In the table there are some 50,000 distinct CDR3 sequences, under 9% of which are singletons. These data come from a study of early T cells in non-severe SARS-CoV-2 infection. For the study at large: Bulk RNA isolated from unsorted whole blood underwent sequencing; chains were not paired. Whole-study findings and limits: Private and CD4 specificities were missed by VDJdb matching, skewed to anti-spike CD8.

J gave up 0 bases and V 5 bases, and 4 bases lay outside the gene matches. Germline values: CDR1 MDHEN, CDR2 SYDVKM. This CDR3 spans 16 amino acids. Sequencing was performed on whole blood, taken at baseline. The chain couples TRBV28 to TRBJ1-6, with 7 bases matching TRBD1. The TCR comes from an adult who was a healthcare worker with PCR-confirmed SARS-CoV-2 infection or an uninfected control (not recorded which). CDR3 in DNA: TGTGCCAGCAGTCCACAGGGGAGCTCCTATAATTCACCCCTCCACTTT. It translates to CASSPQGSSYNSPLHF.